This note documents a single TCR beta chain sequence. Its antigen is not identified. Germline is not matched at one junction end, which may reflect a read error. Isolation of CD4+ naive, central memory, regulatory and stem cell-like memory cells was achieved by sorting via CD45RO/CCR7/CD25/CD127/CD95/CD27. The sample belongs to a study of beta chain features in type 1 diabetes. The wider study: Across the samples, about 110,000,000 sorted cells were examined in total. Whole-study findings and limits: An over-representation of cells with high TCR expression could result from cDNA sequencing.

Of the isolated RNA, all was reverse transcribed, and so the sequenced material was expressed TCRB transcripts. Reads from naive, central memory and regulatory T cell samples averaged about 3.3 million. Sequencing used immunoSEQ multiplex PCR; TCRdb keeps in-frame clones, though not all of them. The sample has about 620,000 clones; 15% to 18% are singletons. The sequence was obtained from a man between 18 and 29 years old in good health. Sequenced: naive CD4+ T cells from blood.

The DNA for the CDR3 is TGTGCTAGCAGCCCATCGGGGGGCCCCCAAGAGACCCAGTACTTC. Translating gives CASSPSGGPQETQYF. The chain carries TRBV7-7 and TRBJ2-5; perhaps TRBD2 as D (7 bases). This CDR3 has 15 residues. Per the germline V gene, CDR1 is SSHAT and CDR2 is FNYEAQ (reference sequence).